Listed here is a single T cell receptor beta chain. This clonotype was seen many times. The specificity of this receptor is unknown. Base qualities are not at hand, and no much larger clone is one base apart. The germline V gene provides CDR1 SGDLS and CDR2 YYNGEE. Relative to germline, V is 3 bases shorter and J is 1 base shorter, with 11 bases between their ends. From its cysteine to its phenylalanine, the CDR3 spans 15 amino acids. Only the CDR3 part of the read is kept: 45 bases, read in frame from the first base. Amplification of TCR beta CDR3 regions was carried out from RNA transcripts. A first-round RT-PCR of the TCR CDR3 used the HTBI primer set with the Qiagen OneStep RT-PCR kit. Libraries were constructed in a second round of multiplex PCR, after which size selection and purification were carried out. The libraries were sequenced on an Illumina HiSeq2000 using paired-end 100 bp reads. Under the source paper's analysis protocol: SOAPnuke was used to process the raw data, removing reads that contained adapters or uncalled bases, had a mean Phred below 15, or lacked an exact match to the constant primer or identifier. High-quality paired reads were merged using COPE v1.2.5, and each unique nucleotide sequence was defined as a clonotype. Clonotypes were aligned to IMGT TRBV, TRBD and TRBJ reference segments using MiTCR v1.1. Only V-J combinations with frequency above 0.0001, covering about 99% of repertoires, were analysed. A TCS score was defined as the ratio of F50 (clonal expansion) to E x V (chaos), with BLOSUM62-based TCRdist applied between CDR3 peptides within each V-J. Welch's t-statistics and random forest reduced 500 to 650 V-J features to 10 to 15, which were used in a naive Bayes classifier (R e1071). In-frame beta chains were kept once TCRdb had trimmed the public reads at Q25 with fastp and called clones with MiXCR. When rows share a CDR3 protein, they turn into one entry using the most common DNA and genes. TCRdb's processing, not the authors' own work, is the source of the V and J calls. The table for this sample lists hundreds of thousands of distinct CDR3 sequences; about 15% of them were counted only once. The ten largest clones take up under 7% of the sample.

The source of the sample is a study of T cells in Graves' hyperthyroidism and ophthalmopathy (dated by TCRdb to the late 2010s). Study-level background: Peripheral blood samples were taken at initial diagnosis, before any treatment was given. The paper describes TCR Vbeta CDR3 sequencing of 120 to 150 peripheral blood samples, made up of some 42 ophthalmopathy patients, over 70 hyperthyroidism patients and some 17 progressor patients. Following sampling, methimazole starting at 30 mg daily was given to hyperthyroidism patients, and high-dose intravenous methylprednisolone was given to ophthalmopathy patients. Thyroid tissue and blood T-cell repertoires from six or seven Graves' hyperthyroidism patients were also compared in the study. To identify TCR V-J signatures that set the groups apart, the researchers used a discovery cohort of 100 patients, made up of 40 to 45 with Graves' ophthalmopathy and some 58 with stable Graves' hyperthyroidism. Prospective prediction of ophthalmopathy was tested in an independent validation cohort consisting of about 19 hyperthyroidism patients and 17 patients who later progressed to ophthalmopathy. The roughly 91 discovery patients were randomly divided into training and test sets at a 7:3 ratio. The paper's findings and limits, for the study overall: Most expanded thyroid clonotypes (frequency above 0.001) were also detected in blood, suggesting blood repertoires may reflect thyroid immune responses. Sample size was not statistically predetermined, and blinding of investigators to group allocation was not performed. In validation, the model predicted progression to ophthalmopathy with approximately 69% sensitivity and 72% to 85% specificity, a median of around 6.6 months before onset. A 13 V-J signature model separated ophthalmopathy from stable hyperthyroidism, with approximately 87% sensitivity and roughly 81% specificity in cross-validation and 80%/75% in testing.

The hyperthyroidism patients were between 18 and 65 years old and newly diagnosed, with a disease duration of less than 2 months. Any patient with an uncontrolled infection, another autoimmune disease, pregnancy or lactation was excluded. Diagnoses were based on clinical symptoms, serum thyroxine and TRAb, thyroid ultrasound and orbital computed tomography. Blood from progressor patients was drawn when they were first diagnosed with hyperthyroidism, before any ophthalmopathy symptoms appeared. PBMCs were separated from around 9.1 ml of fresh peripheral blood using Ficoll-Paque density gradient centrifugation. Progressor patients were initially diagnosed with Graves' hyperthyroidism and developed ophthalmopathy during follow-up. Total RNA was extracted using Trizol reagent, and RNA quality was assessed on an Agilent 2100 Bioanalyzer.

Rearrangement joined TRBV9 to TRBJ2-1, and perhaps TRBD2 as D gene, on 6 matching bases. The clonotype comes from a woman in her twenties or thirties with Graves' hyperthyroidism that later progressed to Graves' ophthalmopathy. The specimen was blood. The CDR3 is CASSASGESYNEQFF. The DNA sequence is TGTGCCAGCAGCGCATCGGGAGAATCCTACAATGAGCAGTTCTTC.